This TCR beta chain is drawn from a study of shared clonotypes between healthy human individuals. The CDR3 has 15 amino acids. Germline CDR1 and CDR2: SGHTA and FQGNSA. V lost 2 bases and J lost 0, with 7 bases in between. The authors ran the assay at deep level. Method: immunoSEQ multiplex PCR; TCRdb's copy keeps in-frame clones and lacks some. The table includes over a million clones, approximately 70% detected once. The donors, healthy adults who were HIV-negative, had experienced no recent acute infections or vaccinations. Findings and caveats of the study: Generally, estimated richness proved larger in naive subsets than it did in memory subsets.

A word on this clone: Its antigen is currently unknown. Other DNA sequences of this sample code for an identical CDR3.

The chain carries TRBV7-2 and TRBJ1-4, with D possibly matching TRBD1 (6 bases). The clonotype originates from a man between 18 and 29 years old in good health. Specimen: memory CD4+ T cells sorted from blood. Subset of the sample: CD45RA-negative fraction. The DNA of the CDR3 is TGTGCCAGCAGCTTAAGGGGGACAACTAATGAAAAACTGTTTTTT. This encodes CASSLRGTTNEKLFF. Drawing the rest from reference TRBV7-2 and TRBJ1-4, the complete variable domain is GAGVSQSPSNKVTEKGKDVELRCDPISGHTALYWYRQSLGQGLEFLIYFQGNSAPDKSGLPSDRFSAERTGGSVSTLTIQRTQQEDSAVYLCASSLRGTTNEKLFFGSGTQLSVL.